Each of the 28 T cell receptor beta chains below was sequenced from the same sample in a study of cytotoxic CD8 clonotypes in ibrutinib-treated CLL. Measured with immunoSEQ multiplex PCR; TCRdb has only the in-frame clones, and not every one. The sample lists under 300,000 clones, 60% to 80% occurring once. The sequenced sample was PBMCs, obtained at disease progression, from a patient treated with ibrutinib. All receptors derive from a human donor with chronic lymphocytic leukemia.

This clone appeared a few times. Other DNA sequences of this sample code for an identical CDR3. The chain carries TRBV28 and TRBJ2-2; D possibly matches TRBD1 or TRBD2 (6 bases each). V dropped 6 bases and J dropped 5 bases, with 10 bases sitting between them. This CDR3 region has 13 residues. Per the germline V gene, CDR1 is MDHEN and CDR2 is SYDVKM. CDR3 in amino acids: CASSLGGTGELFF. The DNA for the CDR3 is TGTGCCAGCAGCCTAGGGGGGACCGGGGAGCTGTTTTTT. The entire variable domain, with the rest obtained from reference TRBV28 and TRBJ2-2, is as follows: DVKVTQSSRYLVKRTGEKVFLECVQDMDHENMFWYRQDPGLGLRLIYFSYDVKMKEKGDIPEGYSVSREKKERFSLILESASTNQTSMYLCASSLGGTGELFFGEGSRLTVL.

This clone was observed a handful of times. The J gene is TRBJ2-7, the V gene TRBV7-2; TRBD2 aligns across 10 bases. Per germline, CDR1 SGHTA and CDR2 FQGNSA. The CDR3 contains 16 residues. Germline trimming cut 1 base from V and 3 bases from J; bases unmatched to any gene: 6. CDR3: CASSLEPSGRLYEQYF. CDR3 bases: TGTGCCAGCAGCTTAGAGCCTAGCGGGAGACTCTACGAGCAGTACTTC.

This clone was observed a single time. This sequence joins TRBV27 and TRBJ2-7; D may be TRBD1 or TRBD2 (5 bases each). V gave up 6 bases and J gave up 3 bases, with 15 bases separating them. Germline V gene sequence: CDR1 MNHEY, CDR2 SMNVEV (reference sequence). CDR3 length: 14 amino acids. The CDR3 coding sequence is TGTGCCAGCAGCCCATTTTGGGGGAACTACGAGCAGTACTTC. It is translated as CASSPFWGNYEQYF.

This chain connects TRBV10-3 to TRBJ2-7; TRBD2 is a possible D gene (5 bases). V lost 6 bases and J lost 6, with 30 bases in between. The germline V gene encodes CDR1 ENHRY and CDR2 SYGVKD. This CDR3 contains 18 residues. The CDR3 DNA reads TGTGCCATCAGAACATATAAGAGCCGGTCGGGATATTCCGGCGAGCAGTACTTC. Translating gives CAIRTYKSRSGYSGEQYF.

The rearrangement uses TRBV2 and TRBJ1-1; tentatively, D is TRBD1 (5 bases). V lost 10 bases, J lost 7 bases, and 16 bases lay in between. In germline, CDR1 is SNHLY, CDR2 FYNNEI. The CDR3 runs to 12 residues. CDR3 coding DNA: TGTGCCACCTCCCGGGGGGGGAGTGAAGCTTTCTTT. It codes for CATSRGGSEAFF.

In this sample, this clone turned up a few times. This chain connects TRBV2 to TRBJ1-5; D is unclear. Trimming shortened V by 4 bases and J by 4 bases, and 11 bases separated the two germline ends. Germline CDR1 reads SNHLY; CDR2 reads FYNNEI. There are 14 residues in the CDR3. In DNA form, the CDR3 reads TGTGCCAGCAGTGCGGGGTATGTGAATCAGCCCCAGCATTTT. Translating it yields CASSAGYVNQPQHF.

This clone turned up a few times. The CDR3 here is CASSSTGYEQYF. CDR3 nucleotides: TGTGCCAGCAGTTCTACAGGGTACGAGCAGTACTTC. This chain uses TRBV28 with TRBJ2-7; a weak D match, TRBD1 (6 bases). Germline CDR1 is MDHEN and CDR2 is SYDVKM. The CDR3 is 12 residues long. The ends were cut back, 4 bases at V and 4 bases at J, with 8 bases in the middle.

This chain joins TRBV2 and TRBJ2-1; D unresolved. V dropped 0 bases and J dropped 0 bases, with 15 bases sitting between them. Germline CDR1 SNHLY, CDR2 FYNNEI. CDR3 size: 18 residues. The CDR3 region has the DNA TGTGCCAGCAGTGAAGCGTGGGCGATCTACTCCTCCTACAATGAGCAGTTCTTC. This gives the protein CASSEAWAIYSSYNEQFF.

This clone has only one observation. The chain joins TRBV9 to TRBJ2-3, with TRBD2 identical over 7 bases. Unmatched junction bases numbered 1, after V lost 0 bases and J lost 0 bases. The CDR3 is 15 amino acids. Looked up from germline, CDR1 is SGDLS and CDR2 is YYNGEE. The CDR3 reads CASSVEGLSTDTQYF. CDR3 nucleotides: TGTGCCAGCAGCGTAGAGGGACTAAGCACAGATACGCAGTATTTT.

The chain joins TRBV9 to TRBJ2-3, with TRBD2 identical over 8 bases. The CDR3 length is 14 residues. Germline V gene data show CDR1 as SGDLS and CDR2 as YYNGEE. V gave up 5 bases and J gave up 1 base; unmatched junction bases: 3. The CDR3 sequence: CASSPTSGTDTQYF. The CDR3 region has the DNA TGTGCCAGCAGTCCGACTAGCGGCACAGATACGCAGTATTTT.

The J gene is TRBJ2-7, the V gene TRBV6-5; 7 bases line up with TRBD1. Losses at the gene ends were 0 bases for V and 6 bases for J; bases not matched to a gene: 8. Germline CDR1 and CDR2: MNHEY and SVGAGI. The CDR3 totals 15 residues. The CDR3 loop reads CASSYSSRGQGEQYF. The DNA for the CDR3 is TGTGCCAGCAGTTACTCGAGTAGGGGGCAAGGCGAGCAGTACTTC.

This CDR3 is CASSQVVPTNSPLHF. The CDR3 DNA sequence: TGCGCCAGCAGCCAAGTGGTACCGACCAATTCACCCCTCCACTTT. The rearrangement uses TRBV4-1 and TRBJ1-6, with unresolved D. V lost 1 base, J lost 7 bases, and 11 bases lay in between. Germline CDR1 reads MGHRA; CDR2 reads YSYEKL. There are 15 residues in the CDR3.

This chain joins TRBV7-9 and TRBJ1-1, with 7 bases lining up with TRBD1. Trimming took 2 bases from V and 0 from J; bases not matched to a gene: 3. Germline CDR1 SEHNR, CDR2 FQNEAQ (reference sequence). The CDR3 is made up of 15 amino acids. Here the CDR3 reads CASSLHRGMNTEAFF. In nucleotides, the CDR3 is TGTGCCAGCAGCTTACACAGGGGAATGAACACTGAAGCTTTCTTT.

This clone was detected a few times. The chain is built from TRBV27 and TRBJ1-5; D might be TRBD1 (6 bases). V was trimmed by 5 bases and J by 4 bases, leaving 12 bases between them. Germline CDR1 is MNHEY and CDR2 is SMNVEV (reference sequence). CDR3 length: 14 amino acids. The CDR3 region has the DNA TGTGCCAGCAGTATAACAGGGCTTAATCAGCCCCAGCATTTT. This codes for CASSITGLNQPQHF.

The chain recombines TRBV29-1 with TRBJ2-7, with 7 bases aligning to TRBD2. The J segment lost 3 bases and the V segment lost 4 bases, leaving 6 bases of the junction unmatched. This CDR3 spans 13 amino acids. Germline CDR1 SQVTM, CDR2 ANQGSEA. CDR3: CSVVASGNYEQYF. The CDR3 DNA reads TGCAGCGTTGTGGCTAGCGGCAACTACGAGCAGTACTTC.

The chain combines TRBV19 with TRBJ2-7; weak D call: TRBD1 (5 bases). Germline CDR1 and CDR2: LNHDA and SQIVND (reference sequence). Between the trimmed V and J ends, which lost 3 bases and 6 bases, there was a span of 9 bases. The CDR3 is made up of 12 amino acids. CDR3 sequence reads: CASSMRQGEQYF. In DNA form, the CDR3 reads TGTGCCAGTAGTATGAGGCAGGGCGAGCAGTACTTC.

V gene TRBV29-1 combines with J gene TRBJ2-7, with 8 bases matching TRBD1. V dropped 6 bases and J dropped 3; count of bases not matched to a gene: 7. The length of the CDR3 is 13 residues. Germline V lookup: CDR1 SQVTM, CDR2 ANQGSEA. CDR3: CSVTAGGDYEQYF. Written as DNA, the CDR3 is TGCAGCGTCACCGCAGGGGGCGACTACGAGCAGTACTTC.

V gene TRBV27 combines with J gene TRBJ2-1; TRBD2 is a possible D gene (7 bases). Per the germline V gene, CDR1 is MNHEY and CDR2 is SMNVEV (reference sequence). CDR3 length equals 15 residues. The V gene lost 6 bases and the J gene lost 5 bases, with 17 bases spanning the gap. Here the CDR3 DNA reads TGTGCCAGCAGCGAGGGGGGGCGGGTAAACAATGAGCAGTTCTTC. Amino acids: CASSEGGRVNNEQFF.

V gene TRBV5-6 combines with J gene TRBJ2-7; 7 bases align to TRBD1. V gave up 2 bases and J gave up 4 bases; unmatched junction bases: 3. The CDR3 has 13 residues. The V gene's germline CDR1 is SGHDT and CDR2 YYEEEE. CDR3 DNA: TGTGCCAGCAGCTTATTCAGGGGGTACGAGCAGTACTTC. This gives the protein CASSLFRGYEQYF.

The chain combines TRBV2 with TRBJ2-7; 7 nucleotides agree with TRBD1. CDR1 and CDR2 from the germline V gene are SNHLY and FYNNEI. The CDR3 is made up of 13 amino acids. The V gene end was trimmed by 6 bases and the J gene end by 2 bases; junction bases not matched to a gene: 4. CDR3 sequence: CASSLTGPYEQYF. The CDR3 coding sequence is TGTGCCAGCAGCCTGACAGGGCCCTACGAGCAGTACTTC.

The chain carries TRBV18 and TRBJ1-2; D gene uncertain. This CDR3 has 15 amino acids. Germline V gives CDR1 KGHSH, CDR2 LQKENI. With 3 bases removed from V and 8 bases from J, the gap between germline ends came to 19 bases. The CDR3, as DNA: TGTGCCAGCTCACCTACAAACCAAGGACTGGCGGGCTACACCTTC. Residues: CASSPTNQGLAGYTF. Complete variable domain (other parts from reference TRBV18 and TRBJ1-2): NAGVMQNPRHLVRRRGQEARLRCSPMKGHSHVYWYRQLPEEGLKFMVYLQKENIIDESGMPKERFSAEFPKEGPSILRIQQVVRGDSAAYFCASSPTNQGLAGYTFGSGTRLTVV.

This clone has at least ten counts. V is TRBV27 and J is TRBJ2-3; 9 nucleotides agree with TRBD2. Per germline, CDR1 MNHEY and CDR2 SMNVEV (reference sequence). CDR3 length equals 15 residues. V trimming: 3 bases; J trimming: 3 bases; junction bases outside the gene matches: 4. The CDR3 DNA reads as TGTGCCAGCAGTTTTGCGGGAGGGGGGACAGATACGCAGTATTTT. Translated: CASSFAGGGTDTQYF.

V is TRBV7-9 and J is TRBJ1-1; D is possibly TRBD1 (6 bases). The CDR3 is 15 residues long. V was cut by 5 bases and J by 0 bases, with 13 bases left in between. CDR1 is SEHNR, CDR2 FQNEAQ, per germline (reference sequence). CDR3 residues: CASSLVRGLNTEAFF. In DNA form, the CDR3 reads TGTGCCAGCAGCCTCGTCAGGGGACTGAACACTGAAGCTTTCTTT.

This chain joins TRBV18 and TRBJ1-4; 10 bases map to TRBD1. There are 14 residues in the CDR3. CDR1 is KGHSH and CDR2 is LQKENI in the germline V gene. V gave up 1 base and J gave up 8 bases; unmatched junction bases: 1. The CDR3 is CASSPRDRGEKLFF. CDR3 nucleotide sequence: TGTGCCAGCTCACCACGGGACAGGGGAGAAAAACTGTTTTTT.

The rearrangement uses TRBV5-6 and TRBJ2-5, with D perhaps TRBD1 (6 bases). V lost 3 bases and J 2 bases, leaving 8 bases between the germline ends. This CDR3 region has 13 residues. CDR1 and CDR2 from the germline V gene are SGHDT and YYEEEE. CDR3 residues: CASSWTVQETQYF. Written as DNA, the CDR3 is TGTGCCAGCAGCTGGACAGTTCAAGAGACCCAGTACTTC.

The chain uses TRBV27 and TRBJ2-1; D unclear. The germline CDR1 and CDR2 sequences are MNHEY and SMNVEV (reference sequence). Trimming removed 4 bases at V and 4 bases at J, with 17 bases between. The CDR3 spans 16 residues. The CDR3 region is CASSSNPKWAYNEQFF. As DNA, the CDR3 is TGTGCCAGCAGTTCAAATCCCAAGTGGGCGTACAATGAGCAGTTCTTC.

The J gene is TRBJ1-4, the V gene TRBV4-1, with 7 positions matching TRBD1. Germline V gene sequence: CDR1 MGHRA, CDR2 YSYEKL. The length of the CDR3 is 17 residues. The J segment lost 4 bases and the V segment lost 1 base, leaving 9 bases of the junction unmatched. As DNA, the CDR3 is TGCGCCAGCAGCCAAGGGAGAGGTCGGACAGGTAATGAAAAACTGTTTTTT. Protein product: CASSQGRGRTGNEKLFF.

This chain uses TRBV2 with TRBJ2-3; possibly TRBD2 for D (6 bases). The germline V gene encodes CDR1 SNHLY and CDR2 FYNNEI. The CDR3 sequence is 12 residues long. The V gene lost 6 bases and the J gene lost 4 bases, with 8 bases spanning the gap. The chain's CDR3 is CASSGSADTQYF. The CDR3 DNA reads as TGTGCCAGCAGCGGGAGCGCAGATACGCAGTATTTT.